This is a list of T cell receptor beta chains from one sample in a study of blood T cells in healthy people across ages. TCRdb re-called the 5' RACE reads through MiXCR, storing one row per CDR3 protein. The sample holds hundreds of thousands of distinct CDR3 sequences, roughly 26% seen once. Sequencing used blood. These receptor sequences come from a woman in her 70s in good health. The CDR3 runs from the conserved cysteine through the conserved F or W. Each record gives: D gene, J gene, V gene, clone size, CDR3 DNA, CDR3 protein. The D gene is left open where the match is weak. Expanded clones get a size class; other rows say once, few or many, or leave the size out.

TRBD2 | TRBJ2-1 | TRBV4-1 | few | TGCGCCAGCAGCCTTAGTGGGAGGGCCGTGGATGAGCAGTTCTTC | CASSLSGRAVDEQFF
NA | TRBJ2-3 | TRBV6-2/TRBV6-3 | few | TGTGCCAGCAGAAAAGGCCACAGCACAGATACGCAGTATTTT | CASRKGHSTDTQYF
TRBD2 | TRBJ2-3 | TRBV29-1 | once | TGCAGCGTTTTAGCGGGAGTGACAGATACGCAGTATTTT | CSVLAGVTDTQYF
NA | TRBJ2-3 | TRBV5-5 | NA | TGTGCCAGCAGCTGGCCGACAGGCGGTACAGATACGCAGTATTTT | CASSWPTGGTDTQYF
NA | TRBJ2-4 | TRBV29-1 | NA | TGCAGCGCTGTTCCCTCGACCGCAACAGCCAAAAACATTCAGTACTTC | CSAVPSTATAKNIQYF
TRBD1 | TRBJ1-1 | TRBV13 | few | TGTGCCAGCAGCGTAATGAACAGGGGAACTGAAGCTTTCTTT | CASSVMNRGTEAFF
NA | TRBJ2-5 | TRBV20-1 | NA | TGCAGTGCTAGTGGGGGAGAACCCCAAGAGACCCAGTACTTC | CSASGGEPQETQYF
TRBD1 | TRBJ1-2 | TRBV5-1 | many | TGCGCCAGCAGCTGGGACAGCGAATATGGCTACACCTTC | CASSWDSEYGYTF
NA | TRBJ2-5 | TRBV11-2 | NA | TGTGCCAGCAGCTTAGTTTACCTAGAGACCCAGTACTTC | CASSLVYLETQYF
NA | TRBJ2-5 | TRBV6-2/TRBV6-3 | NA | TGTGCCAGCAGCCACCCTGGGACCGCAAAAGAGACCCAGTACTTC | CASSHPGTAKETQYF
NA | TRBJ1-1 | TRBV2 | NA | TGTGCCAGCAGTGAAGACGACCTATCCACTGAAGCTTTCTTT | CASSEDDLSTEAFF
NA | TRBJ1-2 | TRBV7-9 | many | TGTGCCAGCAGCCCCCTTGGGGCTTATGGCTACACCTTC | CASSPLGAYGYTF
NA | TRBJ1-1 | TRBV27 | NA | TGTGCCAGCAGTCAAAGTAGGGACACTGAAGCTTTCTTT | CASSQSRDTEAFF
TRBD1 | TRBJ1-2 | TRBV7-3 | NA | TGTGCCAGCAGCGCCGGGACAGGGAACTATGGCTACACCTTC | CASSAGTGNYGYTF
NA | TRBJ1-1 | TRBV29-1 | few | TGCAGCGTTGAAGTTGGGGGCGGAGTGGGCACTGAAGCTTTCTTT | CSVEVGGGVGTEAFF
NA | TRBJ2-5 | TRBV5-1 | NA | TGCGCCAGCACCTACTCGGGACTTCAAGAGACCCAGTACTTC | CASTYSGLQETQYF
TRBD1 | TRBJ2-5 | TRBV6-1 | few | TGTGCCAGCAGACCGGGACAGGGGGCGAAAGAGACCCAGTACTTC | CASRPGQGAKETQYF
TRBD2 | TRBJ2-1 | TRBV14 | NA | TGTGCCAGCAGCCAGGGTCTCCAACTAGCGGGAGTAGAGACCCAGTGCTTC | CASSQGLQLAGVETQCF
NA | TRBJ2-6 | TRBV3-1 | few | TGTGCCAGCAGCCAAGGGACAGTCGGACTGAACTCTGGGGCCGACGTCCTGACTTTC | CASSQGTVGLNSGADVLTF
TRBD2 | TRBJ2-3 | TRBV28 | NA | TGTGCCAGCAGTTTAGCGGGGGGGCACACAGCTACGCAGTATTTT | CASSLAGGHTATQYF
NA | TRBJ2-3 | TRBV5-1 | NA | TGCGCCAGCACCCGCGGGGACACCCGGAGCACAGATACGCAGTATTTT | CASTRGDTRSTDTQYF
NA | TRBJ2-2 | TRBV11-2 | few | TGTGCCAGCAAGAACAGGGTTAACACCGGGGAGCTGTTTTTT | CASKNRVNTGELFF
TRBD1 | TRBJ1-1 | TRBV5-1 | NA | TGCGCCAGCAGCTACAGACAGGGAGGGGCTGAAGCTTTCTTT | CASSYRQGGAEAFF
TRBD1 | TRBJ2-7 | TRBV12-3/TRBV12-4 | few | TGTGCCAGCAGGTGGACAGGGGGCTTGGACGAGCAGTACTTC | CASRWTGGLDEQYF
NA | TRBJ2-4 | TRBV20-1 | many | TGCAGTGCGCCGAACCGGGAGATCCTAGCCAAAAACATTCAGTACTTC | CSAPNREILAKNIQYF
NA | TRBJ2-7 | TRBV20-1 | NA | TGCAGTGCTAGTCGTCCAGGGTTCTACGAGCAGTACTTC | CSASRPGFYEQYF
NA | TRBJ2-1 | TRBV6-6 | few | TGTGCCAGCAGAATAGACTCAAGCTCCTACAATGAGCAGTTCTTC | CASRIDSSSYNEQFF
NA | TRBJ2-1 | TRBV20-1 | NA | TGCAGTGCTAGACCTGAGGGACTGTCCTACAATGAGCAGTTCTTC | CSARPEGLSYNEQFF
NA | TRBJ1-3 | TRBV20-1 | NA | TGCAGTGCCGGCAGGGCTGGAAACACCATATATTTT | CSAGRAGNTIYF
NA | TRBJ2-5 | TRBV28 | NA | TGTGCCAGCAGTTTTCTGACTCTCCGGTACCAAGAGACCCAGTACTTC | CASSFLTLRYQETQYF
NA | TRBJ1-5 | TRBV12-3/TRBV12-4 | NA | TGTGCCAGCAGTTCAACTCAGCCCCAGCATTTT | CASSSTQPQHF
TRBD1 | TRBJ1-4 | TRBV9 | few | TGTGCCAGCAGTGCCCGGGACAGGGAAAATGAAAAACTGTTTTTT | CASSARDRENEKLFF
NA | TRBJ2-7 | TRBV5-1 | few | TGCGCCAGCAGCTTGGGTCGGACTGGTTCCTACGAGCAGTACTTC | CASSLGRTGSYEQYF
TRBD1 | TRBJ2-7 | TRBV27 | few | TGTGCCAGCAGTTCCCCTCAGGGGGTCGAGCAGTACTTC | CASSSPQGVEQYF
NA | TRBJ2-1 | TRBV20-1 | many | TGCAGTGCTAGAGCCGGCCAGGACCGCTACAATGAGCAGTTCTTC | CSARAGQDRYNEQFF
TRBD1 | TRBJ2-7 | TRBV6-1 | few | TGTGCTAGCAGTGAAGACAGGGTGGGATCCTACGAGCAGTACTTC | CASSEDRVGSYEQYF
TRBD2 | TRBJ2-5 | TRBV6-2/TRBV6-3 | NA | TGTGCCAGCAGTTACCTAGCGGGAGGCTACGAGACCCAGTACTTC | CASSYLAGGYETQYF
NA | TRBJ2-5 | TRBV7-8 | NA | TGTGCCAGCAGCCCAGACTCAGGGGAGACCCAGTACTTC | CASSPDSGETQYF
NA | TRBJ2-3 | TRBV27 | few | TGTGCCAGCAGTTTACAGCGGAAAAGCACAGATACGCAGTATTTT | CASSLQRKSTDTQYF
TRBD2 | TRBJ2-5 | TRBV20-1 | few | TGCAGTGCTAGAACTAGCGGGAGGCCTACCGAGACCCAGTACTTC | CSARTSGRPTETQYF
NA | TRBJ2-1 | TRBV6-1 | NA | TGTGCCAGCAGTCCCGGTGGGGTTTGGCGGGATCGGGATGAGCAGTTCTTC | CASSPGGVWRDRDEQFF
NA | TRBJ1-5 | TRBV20-1 | few | TGCAGTGCCCCTCCGGGGAATAGCAATCAGCCCCAGCATTTT | CSAPPGNSNQPQHF
NA | TRBJ2-3 | TRBV28 | few | TGTGCCAGCAGTTTGGTGGAGCTAGCAGGCACAGATACGCAGTATTTT | CASSLVELAGTDTQYF
NA | TRBJ2-1 | TRBV20-1 | NA | TGCAGTGCTAGGGTGCCAACGGATGAGCAGTTCTTC | CSARVPTDEQFF